The 10 T cell receptor beta chains below all came from one sample that was sequenced in a study of T cell changes during pregnancy in multiple sclerosis (dated by TCRdb to about 2019). Libraries came from the immunoSEQ multiplex PCR assay. The clones in this table, taken by TCRdb from immuneACCESS, are in-frame only. Not every clone is retained; where verified, under half of the shortfall comes from an unresolved V gene, and the cause of the rest is unknown. This sample comprises more than 55,000 clones, about nine tenths of them detected only once. In total, the top ten clones hold less than 2.5% of the sample. This specimen consisted of peripheral blood, obtained in the first trimester of pregnancy. All receptors derive from a female donor in good health, enrolled as a control in a pregnancy study.

J is TRBJ1-2 and V is TRBV2; D might be TRBD1 (5 bases). CDR1 is SNHLY and CDR2 is FYNNEI in the germline V gene. Trimming took off 4 bases at V and 0 bases at J, with 9 bases between the two ends. The CDR3 extends over 14 amino acids. The CDR3 DNA sequence: TGTGCCAGCAGTGGGAGACAGACTAACTATGGCTACACCTTC. As protein: CASSGRQTNYGYTF.

J is TRBJ1-2 and V is TRBV30, with TRBD1 matching over 8 bases. There are 15 residues in the CDR3. J gave up 2 bases and V 3 bases, and 8 bases lay outside the gene matches. The germline gives CDR1 GTSNPN, CDR2 SVGIG (reference sequence). The chain's CDR3 is CAWRPLDRGNYGYTF. CDR3 nucleotide sequence: TGTGCCTGGAGGCCACTCGACAGGGGCAACTATGGCTACACCTTC.

The chain carries TRBV6-1 and TRBJ1-2; the D gene is possibly TRBD1 (6 bases). Trimming removed 4 bases at V and 4 bases at J, with 7 bases between. This CDR3 is 12 amino acids long. Germline V gives CDR1 MNHNS, CDR2 SASEGT. CDR3: CASSVDSYGYTF. In nucleotides, the CDR3 is TGTGCCAGCAGTGTGGACAGCTATGGCTACACCTTC.

For this clone: Other DNA sequences in the sample encode the same CDR3. This rearrangement joins TRBV5-4 to TRBJ1-2, with 8 bases identical to TRBD1. This CDR3 is built from 13 residues. CDR1 and CDR2 from the germline V gene are SGHNT and YYREEE (reference sequence). The V segment lost 4 bases and the J segment 8 bases; nucleotides outside the gene matches: 7. CDR3 sequence: CASSPRTGSGYTF. CDR3 nucleotide sequence: TGTGCCAGCAGCCCCCGGACAGGGTCGGGCTACACCTTC.

A note on this clone: The junction departs from germline at one end; a sequencing error may be responsible. The rearrangement uses TRBV7-7 and TRBJ2-5; 11 bases are a match to TRBD1. In germline, CDR1 is SSHAT, CDR2 FNYEAQ (reference sequence). This CDR3 comprises 15 residues. The CDR3 DNA follows: TGTGCTAGCAGCTTAGGGACAGGGGGCCAAGAGACCCAGTACTTC. Translating it yields CASSLGTGGQETQYF.

V gene TRBV7-9 combines with J gene TRBJ2-2; tentatively, D is TRBD2 (5 bases). Trimming stripped 2 bases from V and 2 bases from J, with 12 bases between. This CDR3 spans 16 amino acids. CDR1 and CDR2 from the germline V gene are SEHNR and FQNEAQ (reference sequence). In nucleotides, the CDR3 is TGTGCCAGCAGCTTACCGTTGGGGAGCAACACCGGGGAGCTGTTTTTT. Its translation is CASSLPLGSNTGELFF.

The rearrangement uses TRBV28 and TRBJ1-2; D is possibly TRBD1 (5 bases). Trimming took off 4 bases at V and 4 bases at J, with 16 bases between the two ends. The CDR3 has 15 residues. Germline CDR1 is MDHEN and CDR2 is SYDVKM. The CDR3 coding sequence is TGTGCCAGCAGTTCTCAGGGTCTGGGTGGCTATGGCTACACCTTC. Amino acid sequence: CASSSQGLGGYGYTF.

CDR3 nucleotide sequence: TGTGCCAGCAGCCAAGGTGGAGTATTCGATGGAGCTAACTATGGCTACACCTTC. This encodes CASSQGGVFDGANYGYTF. The chain couples TRBV4-2 to TRBJ1-2, with D unclear. CDR1 LGHNA and CDR2 YNFKEQ come from the germline V gene. This CDR3 spans 18 amino acids. The V gene lost 1 base and the J gene lost 0 bases, with 18 bases spanning the gap.

This clone has just one count. The chain uses TRBV28 and TRBJ2-3, with a weak D call TRBD1 (7 bases). The ends were cut back, 6 bases at V and 1 base at J, with 14 bases in the middle. Germline values: CDR1 MDHEN, CDR2 SYDVKM. The CDR3 covers 15 residues. CDR3 in DNA: TGTGCCAGCAGCCCCAGGGGGGAGGGCACAGATACGCAGTATTTT. As protein: CASSPRGEGTDTQYF.

The V and J genes are TRBV2 and TRBJ1-2; D may be TRBD1 (6 bases). The V end lost 7 bases, the J end lost 2 bases, and 8 bases lay between the germline ends. The CDR3 runs to 12 residues. Germline-derived CDR1 and CDR2 are SNHLY and FYNNEI. This CDR3 is CASNGQNYGYTF. The CDR3 DNA is TGTGCCAGCAACGGACAGAACTATGGCTACACCTTC.